This T cell receptor (beta chain) was found in a study of regulatory T cells in long-lasting Graves disease (dated by TCRdb to about 2021). Notes on the research overall: Patients with newly diagnosed Graves' disease had been on antithyroid drugs for under 3 months. The study was registered as a clinical trial and conducted in China. This study used TCR sequencing and RNA sequencing of peripheral blood to compare persistent Graves' disease patients against newly diagnosed Graves' disease patients. A total of about 35 samples underwent TCR sequencing, from about 13 patients with persistent Graves' disease and approximately 20 patients with newly diagnosed Graves' disease.

The time point label here, explained by the study, means: newly diagnosed GD, antithyroid drugs for less than 3 months. For both TCR sequencing and RNA sequencing, RNA was extracted from PBMCs in TRIzol. The diagnosis of Graves' disease followed American Thyroid Association guidelines. The patients came from an endocrinology department in Xi'an, China. Each patient gave 7 to 9.5 milliliters of peripheral blood, collected in an EDTA anticoagulant tube. Ficoll Paque Plus density gradient separation was used to isolate PBMCs, and no further T cell sorting was performed. An Agilent 2100 Bioanalyzer and agarose gel were used to check RNA quality, and a NanoDrop 2000 was used to measure RNA concentration. To prepare the library, multiplex PCR was applied. The instrument was an Illumina HiSeq 4000. TCR beta libraries were built with iRepertoire HTBI primers and Arm-PCR amplification of CDR3 regions. Before sequencing, the PCR products went through gel purification. In the original analysis: A total of 62 TRBV and under 15 TRBJ segments were identified across samples and were used for gene usage analysis of CDR3 amino acid clonotypes. COPE and FqMerger were used to merge filtered high-quality paired reads into contigs. BLAST was used to align contigs to IMGT TRBV, TRBD and TRBJ reference genes, and CDR3 was defined according to IMGT. Clonotypes above 0.1% frequency were classified as highly expanded clones. Shannon entropy served as the measure of repertoire diversity, while the Gini coefficient captured V-J evenness. Public clonotypes were defined as clonotypes shared by more than one individual. TCRdb applied fastp at Q25 and MiXCR to the public reads, then kept only in-frame beta chains. Every CDR3 protein is listed once, alongside the most common genes and DNA of its rows. TCRdb's processing, not the authors', yielded these V and J calls. The sample has approximately 300,000 distinct CDR3 sequences on record, 18% of them singletons. Clones ranked in the top ten supply approximately 35% of the sample.

CDR3 length: 13 amino acids, cysteine to phenylalanine. Solely the CDR3 DNA is kept, with 39 bases framed from the first base. According to the germline V gene, CDR1 reads SGHNT and CDR2 reads YENEEA. V lost 1 base and J lost 7 bases, and the count of bases not matched to a germline gene is 4. What the research found in general, with its limitations: Lower TCR Shannon entropy and fewer highly expanded clones were observed in persistent Graves' disease patients than in newly diagnosed patients, which suggested clonal expansion. More public clonotypes were shared among persistent patients (more than 2,500) than among newly diagnosed patients (roughly 1,000). Only the TCR beta chain was sequenced and analyzed. Only peripheral blood was studied, because thyroid tissue, the primary lesion, was inaccessible. The authors noted that the small sample size was a limitation that may lower accuracy. Preferential use of TRBV28, TRBJ1-2 and TRBJ2-5 was observed in persistent disease, whereas TRBV20-1 and TRBJ2-1 were favored in newly diagnosed disease.

This clonotype has ten or more counts. Its antigen is not yet known. No clone much larger than this one lies a single base away; base qualities are absent. This receptor was taken from a female donor with Graves disease. Source: peripheral blood mononuclear cells (PBMCs), taken at new diagnosis, from a patient treated with antithyroid drugs. The chain was built from TRBV11-3 and TRBJ2-7, with 7 junctional bases fitting TRBD1. For the CDR3, the sequence is CASSLVPTGEQYF. Here is the DNA: TGTGCCAGCAGCTTAGTGCCGACAGGGGAGCAGTACTTC.